This T cell receptor (beta chain) was captured in a study of cytomegalovirus exposure and HLA in healthy donors. Study-wide results and limits: Researchers left out some V segments, among them TRBV6-2 and TRBV6-3, as indistinguishable. When a later analysis was performed, an Asian-associated ancestry cluster reportedly had fewer N-insertions than the roughly 700-donor mean. Immune exposure information comprised only CMV serostatus.

The CDR3 runs 12 residues. CDR1 and CDR2 (germline): SNHLY, FYNNEI. V was pared by 10 bases and J by 8 bases, with 17 bases between. Notes on this clone: No antigen is known for it.

The study ran its PCR with 60 Vbeta and 13 Jbeta primers. The data were produced by immunoSEQ multiplex PCR, yet TCRdb's version contains in-frame clones alone and is incomplete. This table has about 200,000 clones, roughly 80% appearing once. Source material: PBMCs. This receptor was taken from a man aged 25-40 years in good health and CMV-seronegative. The rearrangement links TRBV2 to TRBJ1-2; D ambiguous. This chain's CDR3 is CANWRALGGYTF. For the CDR3, the DNA is TGTGCCAACTGGAGGGCCTTAGGGGGCTACACCTTC.